This T cell receptor beta chain was sequenced in a study of T cells in Graves' hyperthyroidism and ophthalmopathy. The overall study: Peripheral blood was drawn at first diagnosis, prior to all treatment.

The source material, RNA transcripts, was used to amplify TCR beta CDR3 regions. First-round RT-PCR of the TCR CDR3 relied on the HTBI primer set. TCRdb called the multiplex PCR reads again in MiXCR, with one record for every CDR3 protein. Among around 600,000 distinct CDR3 sequences listed, about 16% were seen once. The J segment lost 9 bases and the V segment lost 5 bases, leaving 13 bases of the junction unmatched. There are 15 residues in the CDR3. Looked up from germline, CDR1 is SQVTM and CDR2 is ANQGSEA. Fresh 10 ml peripheral blood yielded PBMCs. As for this clonotype: Antigen: not known.

Study results and limitations: Progression to ophthalmopathy was predicted a median of roughly 6.8 months early. A 13 V-J signature model discriminated ophthalmopathy versus stable hyperthyroidism.

The rearrangement links TRBV29-1 to TRBJ2-1; TRBD2 agrees at 10 bases. The source material was blood. The clonotype was recovered from a woman aged 40 to 50 with Graves' ophthalmopathy. The CDR3 DNA follows: TGCAGCGTTCTACCTTGGAGCGGGGGGGCCGTTGAGCAGTTCTTC. Translating gives CSVLPWSGGAVEQFF.